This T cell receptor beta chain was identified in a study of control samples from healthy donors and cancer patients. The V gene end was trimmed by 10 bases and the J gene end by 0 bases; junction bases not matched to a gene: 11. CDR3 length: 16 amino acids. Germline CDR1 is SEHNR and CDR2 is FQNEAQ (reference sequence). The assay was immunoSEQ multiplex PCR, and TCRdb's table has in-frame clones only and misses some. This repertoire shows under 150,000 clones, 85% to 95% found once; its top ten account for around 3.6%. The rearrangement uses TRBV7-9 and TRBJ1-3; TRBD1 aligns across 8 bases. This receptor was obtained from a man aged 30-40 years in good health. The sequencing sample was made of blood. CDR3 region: CATRDRPSLSGNTIYF. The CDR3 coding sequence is TGTGCCACGCGGGACAGGCCGTCCCTCTCTGGAAACACCATATATTTT.